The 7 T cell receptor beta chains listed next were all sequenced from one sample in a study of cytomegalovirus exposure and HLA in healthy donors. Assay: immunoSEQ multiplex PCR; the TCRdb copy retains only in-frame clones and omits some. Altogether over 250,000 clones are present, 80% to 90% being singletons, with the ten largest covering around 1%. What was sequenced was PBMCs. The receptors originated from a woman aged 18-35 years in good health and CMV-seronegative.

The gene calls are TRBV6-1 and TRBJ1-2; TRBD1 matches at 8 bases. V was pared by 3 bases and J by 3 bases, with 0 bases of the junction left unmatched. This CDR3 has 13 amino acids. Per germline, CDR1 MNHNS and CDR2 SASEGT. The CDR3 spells CASSEGQDYGYTF. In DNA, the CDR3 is TGTGCCAGCAGTGAGGGACAGGACTATGGCTACACCTTC.

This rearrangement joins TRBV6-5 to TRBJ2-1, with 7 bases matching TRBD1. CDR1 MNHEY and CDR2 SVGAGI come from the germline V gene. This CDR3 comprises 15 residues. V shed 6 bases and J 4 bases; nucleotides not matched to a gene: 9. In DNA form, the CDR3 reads TGTGCCAGCAGGGTCGGGACAGAGGGGTACAATGAGCAGTTCTTC. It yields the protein CASRVGTEGYNEQFF.

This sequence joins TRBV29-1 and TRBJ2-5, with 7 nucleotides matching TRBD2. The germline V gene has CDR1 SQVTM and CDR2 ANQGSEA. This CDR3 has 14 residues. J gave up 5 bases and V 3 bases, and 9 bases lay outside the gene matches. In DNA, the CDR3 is TGCAGCGTTGATTTGGGGGAGGGCCAGGAGACCCAGTACTTC. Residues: CSVDLGEGQETQYF.

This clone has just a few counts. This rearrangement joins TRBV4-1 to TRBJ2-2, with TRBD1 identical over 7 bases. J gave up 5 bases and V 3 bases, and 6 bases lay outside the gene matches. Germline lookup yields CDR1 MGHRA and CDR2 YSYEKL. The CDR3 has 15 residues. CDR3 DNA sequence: TGCGCCAGCAGCCATCAGGACAGGAATACCGGGGAGCTGTTTTTT. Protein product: CASSHQDRNTGELFF.

In DNA form, the CDR3 reads TGCGCCAGCAGCCCCGTGGCAGGGACTAATGAAAAACTGTTTTTT. Its protein product is CASSPVAGTNEKLFF. The chain combines TRBV5-1 with TRBJ1-4, with D perhaps matching TRBD1 (5 bases). The germline gives CDR1 SGHRS, CDR2 YFSETQ. The CDR3 length is 15 residues. Between the trimmed V and J ends, which lost 4 bases and 2 bases, there was a span of 12 bases.

The CDR3 loop reads CASMPSPHRTSVQETQYF. DNA for the CDR3: TGCGCCAGCATGCCCTCACCTCACCGGACTAGCGTTCAAGAGACCCAGTACTTC. This sequence joins TRBV5-1 and TRBJ2-5; 9 nucleotides align to TRBD2. In germline, CDR1 is SGHRS, CDR2 YFSETQ. This CDR3 has 18 residues. V was pared by 6 bases and J by 2 bases, with 17 bases of the junction left unmatched.

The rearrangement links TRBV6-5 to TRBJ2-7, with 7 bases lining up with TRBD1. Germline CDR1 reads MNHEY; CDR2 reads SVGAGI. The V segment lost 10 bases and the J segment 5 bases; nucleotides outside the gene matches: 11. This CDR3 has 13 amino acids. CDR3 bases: TGTGCCATCCTCAAAGAGACAGGGAACGAGCAGTACTTC. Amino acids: CAILKETGNEQYF.